This TCR beta chain was identified during a study of persistence of HIV-infected CD4 T cells. Study information: Median time on suppressive ART was more than seven years.

This CDR3 is built from 14 residues. Per the germline V gene, CDR1 is LNHDA and CDR2 is SQIVND (reference sequence). Trimming cost V 6 bases and J 7 bases, with 15 bases left between them. An overlapping HIV-1 Gag peptide pool stimulated these cells at 0.95 to 1 ug/peptide/mL. CD40L/CD69 double-negative CD45RO-high memory CD4+ T cells were collected. About this clone: Its antigen is unknown.

The libraries were made with immunoSEQ version 4 in survey mode. Repertoires were generated with immunoSEQ multiplex PCR, while TCRdb's copy carries only in-frame clones and drops some. Altogether about 36,000 clones are present, more than 70% being singletons, with the ten largest covering around 5.4%. Study-wide points: Compared with CD3/CD28-stimulated cells, CMV- and Gag-responding cells showed lower TCRbeta richness.

This chain connects TRBV19 to TRBJ1-4; D uncertain. The clonotype was recovered from an adult with HIV. The donor label of this sample is uncertain. Sequenced material: cultured CD4+ T cells from PBMCs, taken from a patient who received antiretroviral therapy. The CDR3 DNA sequence: TGTGCCAGTAGAACCGGACGTGCGGGTGAAAAACTGTTTTTT. This gives the protein CASRTGRAGEKLFF.